The 7 T cell receptor beta chains in this list originate from one sample, sequenced in a study of T cells in Graves' hyperthyroidism and ophthalmopathy. Amplified TCR beta CDR3 regions came from RNA transcripts. Using the HTBI primer set, a first-round RT-PCR was run on the TCR CDR3. Each CDR3 protein is one row after TCRdb ran MiXCR on the multiplex PCR reads. The sample includes about 460,000 distinct CDR3 sequences, 22% of them seen just once. The sample comprised blood. Receptor source: a woman between 65 and 79 years old with Graves' ophthalmopathy.

There are many counts of this clonotype. The chain couples TRBV28 to TRBJ2-7; D might be TRBD1 (6 bases). This CDR3 is 13 amino acids long. In germline, CDR1 is MDHEN, CDR2 SYDVKM. Trimming pared 3 bases from V and 2 bases from J, leaving 8 bases between. CDR3 in amino acids: CASSLGHPYEQYF. The CDR3 bases are TGTGCCAGCAGTTTGGGACACCCCTACGAGCAGTACTTC. The variable domain in full, completed from reference TRBV28 and TRBJ2-7, reads DVKVTQSSRYLVKRTGEKVFLECVQDMDHENMFWYRQDPGLGLRLIYFSYDVKMKEKGDIPEGYSVSREKKERFSLILESASTNQTSMYLCASSLGHPYEQYFGPGTRLTVT.

The chain carries TRBV5-1 and TRBJ2-3, with 9 bases aligning to TRBD1. CDR1 and CDR2 from the germline V gene are SGHRS and YFSETQ. The CDR3 loop spans 15 amino acids. With V trimmed by 4 bases and J by 2 bases, 5 bases remained unmatched. The CDR3 DNA reads as TGCGCCAGCAGCCCAGACAGGGGGGACACAGATACGCAGTATTTT. Translated: CASSPDRGDTDTQYF.

This clonotype was counted only a few times. Being one base from a much bigger clone, this may be a read error. The gene calls are TRBV6-1 and TRBJ1-2; possibly TRBD1 for D (5 bases). Germline V gives CDR1 MNHNS, CDR2 SASEGT. The V gene lost 6 bases and the J gene lost 4 bases, with 9 bases spanning the gap. The CDR3 length is 12 residues. The CDR3 DNA reads as TGTGCCAGCAGGGGGGACGGCTATGGCTACACCTTC. Translating gives CASRGDGYGYTF.

The chain combines TRBV3-1 with TRBJ1-4; D remains ambiguous. V was shortened by 5 bases and J by 4 bases, with 8 bases between the two germline ends. The CDR3 extends over 13 amino acids. The germline V gene encodes CDR1 LGHDT and CDR2 YNNKEL (reference sequence). The CDR3 spells CASSRKLNEKLFF. DNA for the CDR3: TGTGCCAGCAGCAGAAAGCTTAATGAAAAACTGTTTTTT.

This clonotype was counted at least ten times. The CDR3 is CASSESVQETQYF. CDR3 coding DNA: TGTGCCAGCAGTGAATCGGTCCAAGAGACCCAGTACTTC. V gene TRBV2 combines with J gene TRBJ2-5, with unresolved D. This CDR3 has 13 residues. V was trimmed by 2 bases and J by 1 base, leaving 5 bases between them. Germline V lookup: CDR1 SNHLY, CDR2 FYNNEI. Filled out from reference TRBV2 and TRBJ2-5, the complete variable domain reads EPEVTQTPSHQVTQMGQEVILRCVPISNHLYFYWYRQILGQKVEFLVSFYNNEISEKSEIFDDQFSVERPDGSNFTLKIRSTKLEDSAMYFCASSESVQETQYFGPGTRLLVL.

A few counts support this clonotype. This rearrangement joins TRBV20-1 to TRBJ2-3, with 14 positions matching TRBD2. Germline CDR1 and CDR2: DFQATT and SNEGSKA (reference sequence). The CDR3 runs 18 residues. The V segment lost 5 bases and the J segment 3 bases; nucleotides outside the gene matches: 13. In DNA form, the CDR3 reads TGCAGTGCTGGCGGGCAGACTAGCGGGAGGGCCGAAACAGATACGCAGTATTTT. Its protein product is CSAGGQTSGRAETDTQYF.

The chain links TRBV3-1 to TRBJ2-1, with a weak D call TRBD2 (6 bases). CDR3 length: 13 amino acids. Trimming left V 8 bases short and J 4 bases short, with 12 bases between. Germline V CDR1 and CDR2: LGHDT, YNNKEL (reference sequence). CDR3 DNA: TGTGCCAGCCATAGCGGAAGATACAATGAGCAGTTCTTC. Encoded protein: CASHSGRYNEQFF.